This T cell receptor beta chain stems from a study of blood T cell repertoires in COVID-19. For the study at large: The United States, Italy and Spain provided the acute and convalescent COVID-19 samples. PBMCs, B-cell-depleted T cells, or T cells were the source of the cDNA or gDNA that made up the material.

In the study's own analysis: Reference gene primers were amplified, and this amplification served to estimate nucleated cell counts. TCRdb's table, derived via immunoSEQ multiplex PCR, lists solely in-frame clones and lacks some. The V and J calls and clone size were taken over from that table, and D and trimming were inferred from the DNA. This table holds 200,000 to 300,000 clones, 70% to 90% found once. The sequence derives from a woman in her forties or fifties with acute or convalescent COVID-19. Input material: peripheral blood.

Written as DNA, the CDR3 is TGTGCCAGCAGCCAAGATCAGGCTAGCGGGGGTTGGAGTGAGCAGTTCTTC. It codes for CASSQDQASGGWSEQFF. The chain combines TRBV4-2 with TRBJ2-1; TRBD2 matches at 10 bases. This CDR3 is 17 amino acids long. Looked up from germline, CDR1 is LGHNA and CDR2 is YNFKEQ. V lost 0 bases and J lost 9; bases outside the gene matches: 11.